A selection of T cell receptor beta chains follows, all from one sample in a study of T-cell reconstitution after alpha-beta-depleted transplantation in children. TCRdb itself ran the PCR reads through MiXCR, one entry per CDR3 protein. The sample consists of fewer than 1 million distinct CDR3 sequences, about 15% of them appearing once. The input for sequencing was PBMCs, mostly from graft donor cells, taken 360 days after TCRalphabeta/CD19-depleted stem cell transplant. The receptors shown here come from a male patient under 18 who had a stem cell transplant for acute lymphoblastic leukemia, so the T cells may come from the graft donor. The CDR3 runs from the conserved cysteine through the conserved F or W. D genes are given only for firm matches. Only some rows state a clone size, as once, few, many or a class for expanded clones.

v_call	cdr3_length	clone_size	j_call	d_call	cdr3_nt	cdr3_aa
TRBV13	16	-	TRBJ2-5	TRBD1	TGTGCCAGCAGCTTCACAGGGGGCCCCACCCAAGAGACCCAGTACTTC	CASSFTGGPTQETQYF
TRBV4-1	14	-	TRBJ2-2	-	TGCGCCAGCAGCCTCGTGGGGCCGGCCGGGGAGCTGTTTTTT	CASSLVGPAGELFF
TRBV5-1	15	few	TRBJ1-2	-	TGCGCCAGCAGCTTGGAGGTCCGGGTAGGACCAGGCTACACCTTC	CASSLEVRVGPGYTF
TRBV29-1	12	-	TRBJ2-5	-	TGCAGCACCCGACAAGTCCAAGAGACCCAGTACTTC	CSTRQVQETQYF
TRBV18	15	many	TRBJ2-1	-	TGTGCCAGCTCCCCCTTAGCAAGCGGCTACAATGAGCAGTTCTTC	CASSPLASGYNEQFF
TRBV7-6	12	few	TRBJ2-1	-	TGTGCCAGCAGCTGGGCGAACAATGAGCAGTTCTTC	CASSWANNEQFF
TRBV6-5	14	-	TRBJ1-2	-	TGTGCCAGCAGTTACGGTCGGGGTAACTATGGCTACACCTTC	CASSYGRGNYGYTF
TRBV12-3/TRBV12-4	16	-	TRBJ2-5	TRBD1	TGTGCCAGCAGCCTGGGACAGGGGATCACCCAAGAGACCCAGTACTTC	CASSLGQGITQETQYF
TRBV28	15	few	TRBJ1-2	-	TGTGCCAGCAGTACCCTGGGGGACCGTCTGGGAGGCTACACCTTC	CASSTLGDRLGGYTF
TRBV5-1	14	many	TRBJ2-3	-	TGCGCCAGCAGCTTGGCGGGAATCACAGATACGCAGTATTTT	CASSLAGITDTQYF
TRBV5-1	15	-	TRBJ1-1	-	TGCGCCAGCAGCTCGGAGCAACTCGGTAACACTGAAGCTTTCTTT	CASSSEQLGNTEAFF
TRBV6-5	16	many	TRBJ2-4	TRBD2	TGTGCCAGCAGTTATATTGGGAGGGAGACCAAAAACATTCAGTACTTC	CASSYIGRETKNIQYF
TRBV10-2	15	-	TRBJ1-1	-	TGCGCCAGCAGTGAGGGGGGTGTGGGGAACACTGAAGCTTTCTTT	CASSEGGVGNTEAFF
TRBV14	16	-	TRBJ2-1	TRBD2	TGTGCCAGCAGCCAAAAACTACTAGCGGGCCTCAATGAGCAGTTCTTC	CASSQKLLAGLNEQFF
TRBV7-9	14	-	TRBJ2-7	-	TGTGCCAGCAGCTCCGGACAGATCCCATACGAGCAGTACTTC	CASSSGQIPYEQYF
TRBV30	13	-	TRBJ1-1	-	TGTGCCTGGAGTGTCCACACGCGGACTGAAGCTTTCTTT	CAWSVHTRTEAFF
TRBV19	14	few	TRBJ1-2	-	TGTGCCAGTAGTGTTACTGTCACGAACTATGGCTACACCTTC	CASSVTVTNYGYTF
TRBV15	15	-	TRBJ2-1	-	TGTGCCACCAGTTCAGACGTCACCTCCTACAATGAGCAGTTCTTC	CATSSDVTSYNEQFF